A selection of T cell receptor beta chains follows, all from one sample in a study of blood T cell repertoires in COVID-19. Profiled with immunoSEQ multiplex PCR; TCRdb holds only in-frame clones, not every one. The sample records approximately 250,000 clones, approximately 86% being singletons. Material: peripheral blood. The receptors shown here come from a woman aged 70-85 years with COVID-19, enrolled during active disease. Each CDR3 is given with its conserved first and last residue. The order of the fields is V gene, J gene, clone size, D gene, CDR3 protein, CDR3 DNA. A D gene is named only where the DNA matches it firmly. A row's size may be missing; if present it is once, few, many or a size class.

v_call: TRBV6-6; j_call: TRBJ2-7; clone_size: .; d_call: .; cdr3_aa: CASSYHGGPSSYEQYF; cdr3_nt: TGTGCCAGCAGTTACCACGGGGGACCGAGCTCCTACGAGCAGTACTTC
v_call: TRBV18; j_call: TRBJ2-2; clone_size: .; d_call: .; cdr3_aa: CASSPPGQGTTGELFF; cdr3_nt: TGTGCCAGCTCACCACCTGGGCAGGGCACCACCGGGGAGCTGTTTTTT
v_call: TRBV12-3/TRBV12-4; j_call: TRBJ1-3; clone_size: once; d_call: .; cdr3_aa: CASLNREGNTIYF; cdr3_nt: TGTGCCAGCCTCAATAGGGAGGGAAACACCATATATTTT
v_call: TRBV6-6; j_call: TRBJ1-1; clone_size: .; d_call: TRBD1; cdr3_aa: CASTGQRNTEAFF; cdr3_nt: TGTGCCAGCACGGGACAGCGGAACACTGAAGCTTTCTTT
v_call: TRBV2; j_call: TRBJ2-5; clone_size: .; d_call: .; cdr3_aa: CASAPGSEETQYF; cdr3_nt: TGTGCCAGTGCACCAGGATCTGAAGAGACCCAGTACTTC
v_call: TRBV7-2; j_call: TRBJ2-1; clone_size: few; d_call: TRBD2; cdr3_aa: CASSVSGGSYNEQFF; cdr3_nt: TGTGCCAGCAGCGTAAGCGGGGGTTCCTACAATGAGCAGTTCTTC
v_call: TRBV4-1; j_call: TRBJ1-5; clone_size: .; d_call: TRBD1; cdr3_aa: CASSLGQGGQPQHF; cdr3_nt: TGCGCCAGCAGCCTCGGACAGGGCGGGCAGCCCCAGCATTTT
v_call: TRBV5-6; j_call: TRBJ2-1; clone_size: .; d_call: .; cdr3_aa: CASRSTIGGSYNEQFF; cdr3_nt: TGTGCCAGCAGATCGACGATAGGGGGATCATACAATGAGCAGTTCTTC
v_call: TRBV7-8; j_call: TRBJ2-5; clone_size: .; d_call: TRBD2; cdr3_aa: CASSDQLAGGLETQYF; cdr3_nt: TGTGCCAGCAGCGACCAACTAGCGGGGGGGCTGGAGACCCAGTACTTC
v_call: TRBV9; j_call: TRBJ2-2; clone_size: few; d_call: .; cdr3_aa: CASGFLGGPGSGELFF; cdr3_nt: TGTGCCAGCGGCTTCTTGGGGGGGCCCGGATCAGGGGAGCTGTTTTTT
v_call: TRBV19; j_call: TRBJ1-6; clone_size: many; d_call: .; cdr3_aa: CASWGGHYNSPLHF; cdr3_nt: TGTGCCAGTTGGGGTGGACACTATAATTCACCCCTCCACTTT
v_call: TRBV28; j_call: TRBJ2-5; clone_size: .; d_call: .; cdr3_aa: CVESHSQETQYF; cdr3_nt: TGTGTCGAATCTCACAGTCAAGAGACCCAGTACTTC
v_call: TRBV7-9; j_call: TRBJ1-4; clone_size: once; d_call: TRBD1; cdr3_aa: CASSLADRTGDEKLFF; cdr3_nt: TGTGCCAGCAGCTTAGCAGACCGGACAGGGGATGAAAAACTGTTTTTT
v_call: TRBV3-1/TRBV3-2; j_call: TRBJ1-1; clone_size: .; d_call: .; cdr3_aa: CASSQDLGGMNTEAFF; cdr3_nt: TGTGCCAGCAGCCAAGACCTCGGGGGAATGAACACTGAAGCTTTCTTT
v_call: TRBV5-1; j_call: TRBJ1-2; clone_size: few; d_call: .; cdr3_aa: CASSLSSANYGYTF; cdr3_nt: TGCGCCAGCAGCTTGTCTTCAGCTAACTATGGCTACACCTTC